The next 17 T cell receptor beta chains were all read from a single sample in a study of spatial heterogeneity in lung cancer. The time point: sample taken at primary tumor resection. Unsorted whole RNA from tumor, nontumor lung or frozen PBMC underwent sequencing. TCRdb ran MiXCR on the 5' RACE reads and lists one entry per CDR3 protein. The sample lists about 82,000 distinct CDR3 sequences; around 13% were seen once. This material consisted of PBMCs, taken at surgery. The receptors stem from a male donor with early-stage non-small cell lung cancer.

V is TRBV14 and J is TRBJ2-3; D gene uncertain. CDR3 length: 15 residues. The germline V gene encodes CDR1 SGHDN and CDR2 FVKESK. Trimming removed 1 base from V and 0 bases from J, with 8 bases in between. The CDR3 loop reads CASSQGLVSTDTQYF. In DNA, the CDR3 is TGTGCCAGCAGCCAAGGACTTGTAAGCACAGATACGCAGTATTTT.

This clonotype occurred a few times. V usage is TRBV20-1 and J usage is TRBJ2-5; D not certain. CDR1 is DFQATT and CDR2 is SNEGSKA in the germline V gene (reference sequence). The V gene lost 4 bases and the J gene lost 2 bases, with 8 bases spanning the gap. The CDR3 spans 12 residues. The CDR3 coding sequence is TGCAGTGCTAAAAAGAGTCAAGAGACCCAGTACTTC. Translation: CSAKKSQETQYF.

V and J are TRBV5-4 and TRBJ2-1; 11 nucleotides line up with TRBD2. Trimming cost V 1 base and J 7 bases; bases outside gene matches: 10. The CDR3 is 17 residues long. Germline V gene lookup returns CDR1 SGHNT and CDR2 YYREEE (reference sequence). In DNA, the CDR3 is TGTGCCAGCAGCTTGCTCCTAGCGGGAGGCCGGGGAAATGAGCAGTTCTTC. Protein sequence: CASSLLLAGGRGNEQFF.

The chain employs TRBV29-1 and TRBJ2-1; 7 bases agree with TRBD1. J lost 3 bases, V lost 4 bases, and 3 bases had no gene match. The V gene's germline CDR1 is SQVTM and CDR2 ANQGSEA. This CDR3 has 13 residues. CDR3 sequence reads: CSVGRQGYNEQFF. DNA for the CDR3: TGCAGCGTTGGACGACAGGGCTACAATGAGCAGTTCTTC.

The chain links TRBV12-3 or TRBV12-4 to TRBJ1-1; possibly TRBD1 for D (6 bases). With 5 bases removed from V and 6 bases from J, the gap between germline ends came to 19 bases. The CDR3 has 15 amino acids. The CDR3: CASSISGAQSPEAFF. Here the CDR3 DNA reads TGTGCCAGCAGTATCTCAGGGGCGCAAAGTCCTGAAGCTTTCTTT.

This clonotype appeared many times. This chain links TRBV5-6 with TRBJ2-1; no clear D gene. Trimming shortened V by 4 bases and J by 2 bases, and 16 bases separated the two germline ends. CDR3 size: 16 residues. Germline V gives CDR1 SGHDT, CDR2 YYEEEE. The CDR3 nucleotides read TGTGCCAGCAGCCCATACGGAGTTTCTCCCTACAATGAGCAGTTCTTC. This translates into CASSPYGVSPYNEQFF.

This clonotype has a handful of counts. This rearrangement joins TRBV5-1 to TRBJ2-1; D is unresolved. CDR1 and CDR2 from the germline V gene are SGHRS and YFSETQ. The V end lost 0 bases, the J end lost 5 bases, and 15 bases lay between the germline ends. The CDR3 extends over 16 amino acids. CDR3 DNA sequence: TGCGCCAGCAGCTTGGGGCCAATATATCAAGACAATGAGCAGTTCTTC. As protein: CASSLGPIYQDNEQFF.

This clonotype was observed a handful of times. The rearrangement links TRBV6-6 to TRBJ1-3; 11 bases are a match to TRBD1. The CDR3 is 15 residues long. V gave up 5 bases and J gave up 8 bases; unmatched junction bases: 8. Germline V CDR1 and CDR2: MNHNY, SVGAGI (reference sequence). CDR3 protein: CASSPFGQGADTIYF. In DNA form, the CDR3 reads TGTGCCAGCAGTCCCTTCGGACAGGGGGCCGACACCATATATTTT.

This clonotype was picked up many times. The chain couples TRBV3-1 to TRBJ2-7, with D uncertain. The CDR3 runs 14 residues. Germline-derived CDR1 and CDR2 are LGHDT and YNNKEL (reference sequence). V dropped 1 base and J dropped 1 base, with 8 bases sitting between them. The CDR3 here is CASSQAGRSYEQYF. Here the CDR3 DNA reads TGTGCCAGCAGCCAAGCAGGAAGATCCTACGAGCAGTACTTC.

There are a few counts of this clonotype. The chain employs TRBV11-2 and TRBJ1-5, with 10 bases identical to TRBD1. Germline values: CDR1 SGHAT, CDR2 FQNNGV. The CDR3 loop spans 15 amino acids. Germline trimming cut 1 base from V and 7 bases from J; bases unmatched to any gene: 4. The chain's CDR3 is CASSLGTGGRQPQHF. The CDR3 coding sequence is TGTGCCAGCAGCTTAGGGACAGGGGGACGACAGCCCCAGCATTTT.

The gene calls are TRBV29-1 and TRBJ1-1; TRBD1 agrees at 7 bases. The CDR3 loop spans 14 amino acids. CDR1 and CDR2 (germline): SQVTM, ANQGSEA. With V trimmed by 2 bases and J by 6 bases, 9 bases remained unmatched. Written as DNA, the CDR3 is TGCAGCGTTGAAAGGTCTCAGGGGGGGTCTGAAGCTTTCTTT. Translation: CSVERSQGGSEAFF. Full variable domain (missing parts from reference TRBV29-1 and TRBJ1-1): SAVISQKPSRDICQRGTSLTIQCQVDSQVTMMFWYRQQPGQSLTLIATANQGSEATYESGFVIDKFPISRPNLTFSTLTVSNMSPEDSSIYLCSVERSQGGSEAFFGQGTRLTVV.

This clonotype was seen a handful of times. The chain combines TRBV29-1 with TRBJ2-7; possible D gene TRBD2, 6 bases. The length of the CDR3 is 10 residues. Looked up from germline, CDR1 is SQVTM and CDR2 is ANQGSEA. V was pared by 5 bases and J by 5 bases, with 7 bases between. The CDR3 DNA follows: TGCAGCGTTCGGACTAACGAGCAGTACTTC. It specifies CSVRTNEQYF.

This clonotype was observed a few times. In nucleotides, the CDR3 is TGCGCCAGCAGCCAAGATAAGGGACACGCTTTCACCTTC. Protein: CASSQDKGHAFTF. V usage is TRBV4-1 and J usage is TRBJ1-2; possibly TRBD1 for D (6 bases). Germline CDR1 reads MGHRA; CDR2 reads YSYEKL. Trimming stripped 0 bases from V and 13 bases from J, with 15 bases between. The CDR3 loop spans 13 amino acids.

This clonotype was observed a handful of times. This chain uses TRBV11-2 with TRBJ2-1; 7 bases are shared with TRBD1. J gave up 5 bases and V 1 base, and 5 bases lay outside the gene matches. Germline CDR1 reads SGHAT; CDR2 reads FQNNGV. CDR3 size: 15 residues. This CDR3 is CASSLGGTANNEQFF. The CDR3 coding sequence is TGTGCCAGCAGCTTAGGAGGGACAGCCAACAATGAGCAGTTCTTC.

This clonotype came up a few times. J is TRBJ1-2 and V is TRBV6-1; no clear D gene. CDR3 length equals 12 residues. CDR1 MNHNS and CDR2 SASEGT come from the germline V gene. The ends were cut back, 10 bases at V and 2 bases at J, with 11 bases in the middle. CDR3 in amino acids: CATWFLNYGYTF. The CDR3 DNA follows: TGTGCCACCTGGTTTTTGAACTATGGCTACACCTTC.

This clonotype was picked up many times. The chain links TRBV2 to TRBJ1-1; no clear D. The CDR3 totals 13 residues. Between the trimmed V and J ends, which lost 7 bases and 0 bases, there was a span of 9 bases. Germline CDR1 SNHLY, CDR2 FYNNEI. In DNA, the CDR3 is TGTGCCAGCAAATTAGGCCTGAACACTGAAGCTTTCTTT. Its protein is CASKLGLNTEAFF. The complete variable domain, with remaining parts taken from reference TRBV2 and TRBJ1-1, reads EPEVTQTPSHQVTQMGQEVILRCVPISNHLYFYWYRQILGQKVEFLVSFYNNEISEKSEIFDDQFSVERPDGSNFTLKIRSTKLEDSAMYFCASKLGLNTEAFFGQGTRLTVV.

This clonotype was detected only a few times. The chain has TRBV5-5 and TRBJ2-6; D is ambiguous. Germline loops: CDR1 SGHKS, CDR2 YYEKEE (reference sequence). V lost 0 bases to trimming and J lost 0 bases, with 10 bases between them. This CDR3 comprises 17 residues. The CDR3 nucleotides read TGTGCCAGCAGCTTGGTCCTGCGCATCTCTGGGGCCAACGTCCTGACTTTC. This translates into CASSLVLRISGANVLTF.